Given below is one T cell receptor (beta chain) in context. Its antigen is not known. The sample originates from a study of cytomegalovirus exposure and HLA in healthy donors. Study results and limitations: The study labeled approximately 150 TCR beta chains cytomegalovirus-associated.

The PCR contained 60 Vbeta and 13 Jbeta primers. Some clones are missing from TCRdb's copy, which holds only in-frame ones; the method was immunoSEQ multiplex PCR. In the table there are about 210,000 clones, around 83% of which are singletons. V was pared by 4 bases and J by 5 bases, with 8 bases of the junction left unmatched. The germline gives CDR1 LNHNV, CDR2 YYDKDF (reference sequence). The CDR3 consists of 15 residues. The sequencing input was PBMCs. The rearrangement uses TRBV15 and TRBJ2-5, with TRBD1 matching 9 bases. This TCR derives from a woman between 45 and 60 years old in good health and CMV-seropositive. The CDR3 is CATSMLTGGRETQYF. The CDR3, as DNA: TGTGCCACCAGCATGCTAACAGGGGGCCGGGAGACCCAGTACTTC.